Following are 8 T cell receptor beta chains from one sample sequenced in a study of blood T cell repertoires in COVID-19. TCRdb's copy holds only in-frame clones and misses some; the assay was immunoSEQ multiplex PCR. The sample lists 300,000 to 500,000 clones, more than 75% seen once, with over 0.9% in the top ten. Sequencing used PBMCs or T cells enriched from blood (not recorded which). The receptors were sampled from a woman in her thirties with acute COVID-19.

This chain links TRBV7-8 with TRBJ2-1; TRBD1 is a possible D gene (6 bases). Germline V gene sequence: CDR1 SGHVS, CDR2 FQNEAQ. The CDR3 covers 13 residues. Trimming stripped 9 bases from V and 3 bases from J, with 12 bases between. The CDR3 nucleotides are TGTGCCAGTTCGTTCAGGGGCTACAATGAGCAGTTCTTC. The encoded protein is CASSFRGYNEQFF. Filled out from reference TRBV7-8 and TRBJ2-1, the complete variable domain reads GAGVSQSPRYKVAKRGQDVALRCDPISGHVSLFWYQQALGQGPEFLTYFQNEAQLDKSGLPSDRFFAERPEGSVSTLKIQRTQQEDSAVYLCASSFRGYNEQFFGPGTRLTVL.

As for this clone: At one end, the junction sequence differs from germline, possibly due to a read error. The genes are TRBV3-1 (or the pseudogene TRBV3-2) and TRBJ1-5; 8 nucleotides match TRBD1. The germline CDR1 and CDR2 sequences are LGHDT and YNNKEL (reference sequence). CDR3 length equals 14 residues. CDR3 protein: CASSQGQGLQPQHF. The CDR3 bases are TGTGCCAGCAGTCAAGGACAGGGTTTGCAGCCCCAGCATTTT.

The J gene is TRBJ2-1, the V gene TRBV9; maybe TRBD1 (5 bases). CDR1 is SGDLS and CDR2 is YYNGEE in the germline V gene. Trimming pared 0 bases from V and 9 bases from J, leaving 13 bases between. The CDR3 extends over 14 amino acids. The CDR3 reads CASSVGNRNSEQFF. The CDR3 nucleotides read TGTGCCAGCAGCGTAGGGAACAGGAACAGTGAGCAGTTCTTC.

The V and J genes are TRBV20-1 and TRBJ1-2; possibly TRBD1 for D (6 bases). The CDR3 covers 11 residues. Per the germline V gene, CDR1 is DFQATT and CDR2 is SNEGSKA (reference sequence). The DNA of the CDR3 is TGCAGGCCAACAGGGTCGGATGGCTACACCTTC. Residues: CRPTGSDGYTF.

V and J are TRBV6-2 or TRBV6-3 and TRBJ2-1; perhaps TRBD2 as D (6 bases). Germline CDR1 and CDR2: MNHEY and SVGEGT. This CDR3 is built from 15 residues. V was clipped by 2 bases and J by 4 bases, with 12 bases between them. The CDR3 sequence is CASSYGGAGYNEQFF. The CDR3 DNA reads TGTGCCAGCAGTTACGGCGGGGCAGGATACAATGAGCAGTTCTTC.

This chain joins TRBV27 and TRBJ1-4, with D possibly matching TRBD1 (6 bases). Germline CDR1 is MNHEY and CDR2 is SMNVEV (reference sequence). Trimming shortened V by 3 bases and J by 7 bases, and 12 bases separated the two germline ends. This CDR3 is 14 amino acids long. The DNA for the CDR3 is TGTGCCAGCAGTTTGGTACAGGGTAGTGAAAAACTGTTTTTT. Encoded protein: CASSLVQGSEKLFF.

This chain connects TRBV7-9 to TRBJ1-1; 7 bases fit TRBD1. The V segment lost 0 bases and the J segment 3 bases; nucleotides outside the gene matches: 4. From germline, CDR1 is SEHNR and CDR2 FQNEAQ (reference sequence). The CDR3 has 15 amino acids. The CDR3 loop reads CASSLAGTVDTEAFF. CDR3 in DNA: TGTGCCAGCAGCTTAGCAGGGACAGTGGACACTGAAGCTTTCTTT.

The V and J genes are TRBV9 and TRBJ2-7; D perhaps matches TRBD2 (6 bases). Trimming removed 6 bases from V and 2 bases from J, with 12 bases in between. CDR3 size: 13 residues. CDR1 and CDR2 from the germline V gene are SGDLS and YYNGEE. The CDR3 spells CASNNGGAYEQYF. The CDR3 bases are TGTGCCAGCAACAACGGAGGGGCCTACGAGCAGTACTTC.